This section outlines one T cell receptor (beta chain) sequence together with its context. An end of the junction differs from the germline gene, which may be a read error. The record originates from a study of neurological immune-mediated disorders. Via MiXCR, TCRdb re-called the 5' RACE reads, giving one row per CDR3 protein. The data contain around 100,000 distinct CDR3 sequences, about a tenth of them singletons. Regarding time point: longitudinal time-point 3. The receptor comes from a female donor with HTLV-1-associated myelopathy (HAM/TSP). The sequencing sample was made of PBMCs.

For the CDR3, the DNA is TGCAGTGCTAGTGACCCTAGGAGCGGGGGTGACAATGATCAGTTCTTC. Its translation: CSASDPRSGGDNDQFF. This chain joins TRBV20-1 and TRBJ2-1; 8 nucleotides align to TRBD2. CDR1 DFQATT and CDR2 SNEGSKA come from the germline V gene (reference sequence). The CDR3 length is 16 residues.